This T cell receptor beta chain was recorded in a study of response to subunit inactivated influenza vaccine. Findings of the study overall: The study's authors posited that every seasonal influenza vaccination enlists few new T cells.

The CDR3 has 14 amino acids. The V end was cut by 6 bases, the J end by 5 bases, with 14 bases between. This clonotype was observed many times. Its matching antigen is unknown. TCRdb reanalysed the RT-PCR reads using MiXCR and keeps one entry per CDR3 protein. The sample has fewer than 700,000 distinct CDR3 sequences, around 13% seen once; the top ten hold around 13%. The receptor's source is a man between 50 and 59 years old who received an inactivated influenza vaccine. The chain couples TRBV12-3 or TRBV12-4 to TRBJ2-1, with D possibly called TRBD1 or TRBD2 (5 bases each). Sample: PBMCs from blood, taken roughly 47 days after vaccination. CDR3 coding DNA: TGTGCCAGCAGATCCTCCGGGACCAACAATGAGCAGTTCTTC. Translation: CASRSSGTNNEQFF.